Shown below are 13 T cell receptor beta chains from a single sample sequenced in a study of shared clonotypes between healthy human individuals. The data were produced by immunoSEQ multiplex PCR, yet TCRdb's version contains in-frame clones alone and is incomplete. The sample carries about 1.4 million clones, about 96% recorded once. What was sequenced was naive CD4+ T cells sorted from blood. Subset: CD45RA+ positively selected. All receptors derive from a young man in good health.

The J gene is TRBJ2-5, the V gene TRBV1; the D segment call TRBD2 is taken from the table without a DNA check. TRBV1 is noted as a pseudogene. The CDR3 contains 19 residues. CDR3 DNA: TGCACCAGCAGCCAAAGACCCCCCGCTGGGACTAGCGGGAGAGAGACCCAGTACTTC. It encodes CTSSQRPPAGTSGRETQYF.

The chain has TRBV7-8 and TRBJ1-1, with D possibly TRBD1 on 6 matching bases. Germline CDR1 SGHVS, CDR2 FQNEAQ. The CDR3 runs 14 residues. The V end was cut by 6 bases, the J end by 0 bases, with 11 bases between. The CDR3 region has the DNA TGTGCCAGCAGACGGACAGTCATGAACACTGAAGCTTTCTTT. Translated: CASRRTVMNTEAFF.

The chain is built from TRBV9 and TRBJ2-3; 8 nucleotides match TRBD1. The germline V gene has CDR1 SGDLS and CDR2 YYNGEE. The CDR3 has 15 amino acids. V gave up 4 bases and J gave up 3 bases; unmatched junction bases: 7. The CDR3 DNA follows: TGTGCCAGCAGCAGGACAGGGACGCCAACAGATACGCAGTATTTT. Residues: CASSRTGTPTDTQYF.

This chain links TRBV5-1 with TRBJ2-1; 13 nucleotides line up with TRBD2. The CDR3 spans 14 residues. Germline V gene data show CDR1 as SGHRS and CDR2 as YFSETQ. After removal of 0 bases from V and 15 bases from J, the junction contained 6 bases not matched to a gene. The CDR3, as DNA: TGCGCCAGCAGCTTGGATGGACTAGCGGGAGTGGGGTTCTTC. Protein sequence: CASSLDGLAGVGFF.

The rearrangement uses TRBV2 and TRBJ2-1; TRBD2 agrees at 7 bases. Germline V gene sequence: CDR1 SNHLY, CDR2 FYNNEI. This CDR3 comprises 17 residues. J gave up 6 bases and V 6 bases, and 17 bases lay outside the gene matches. This CDR3 reads CASSAPFGGGLPNEQFF. The CDR3 nucleotides are TGTGCCAGCAGCGCCCCTTTTGGGGGAGGGTTACCCAATGAGCAGTTCTTC.

V usage is TRBV28 and J usage is TRBJ2-1; 11 bases map to TRBD2. CDR1 is MDHEN and CDR2 is SYDVKM in the germline V gene. The V segment lost 4 bases and the J segment 15 bases; nucleotides outside the gene matches: 14. This CDR3 is built from 15 residues. This CDR3 is CASSSPTGSGRATFF. The CDR3 DNA reads as TGTGCCAGCAGTTCCCCTACGGGTAGCGGGAGGGCCACGTTCTTC.

This clone appeared a single time. This chain uses TRBV5-1 with TRBJ1-4; 8 bases are shared with TRBD1. The CDR3 contains 15 residues. CDR1 is SGHRS, CDR2 YFSETQ, per germline. J lost 8 bases, V lost 4 bases, and 10 bases had no gene match. The CDR3 is CASSRTGYGGEKLFF. CDR3 nucleotides: TGCGCCAGCAGCCGGACAGGGTATGGTGGAGAAAAACTGTTTTTT.

This chain uses TRBV10-3 with TRBJ2-7; 7 nucleotides agree with TRBD2. Germline V gives CDR1 ENHRY, CDR2 SYGVKD. The CDR3 contains 17 residues. V shed 3 bases, J shed 0 bases, and the junction held 11 bases outside the gene matches. CDR3 in DNA: TGTGCCATCAGTGATGGGTGGGGCGGGAGCCTCTCCTACGAGCAGTACTTC. This encodes CAISDGWGGSLSYEQYF.

The chain is built from TRBV10-1 and TRBJ2-7, with 8 bases that match TRBD2. Losses at the gene ends were 3 bases for V and 2 bases for J; bases not matched to a gene: 6. This CDR3 is built from 15 residues. Per germline, CDR1 WNHNN and CDR2 SYGVQD (reference sequence). This chain's CDR3 is CASSDSGTYPYEQYF. Here the CDR3 DNA reads TGCGCCAGCAGTGATAGCGGGACGTACCCCTACGAGCAGTACTTC.

The CDR3 here is CASSQERTGRTYEQYF. CDR3 in DNA: TGCGCCAGCAGCCAAGAAAGGACAGGGCGAACCTACGAGCAGTACTTC. The chain employs TRBV4-1 and TRBJ2-7; 8 positions agree with TRBD1. CDR1 and CDR2 (germline): MGHRA, YSYEKL. V trimming: 0 bases; J trimming: 2 bases; junction bases outside the gene matches: 6. The CDR3 has 16 amino acids.

The chain carries TRBV6-5 and TRBJ2-7; no firm D call. Germline assignment: CDR1 MNHEY and CDR2 SVGAGI. Trimming took off 6 bases at V and 2 bases at J, with 5 bases between the two ends. The CDR3 has 11 residues. CDR3 coding DNA: TGTGCCAGCAGGAATACCTACGAGCAGTACTTC. Its translation is CASRNTYEQYF.

The DNA for the CDR3 is TGCGCCAGCAGCCAAGAGCAGGGACGGAGCAATCAGCCCCAGCATTTT. It is translated as CASSQEQGRSNQPQHF. This rearrangement joins TRBV4-1 to TRBJ1-5; tentative D call: TRBD1 (5 bases). The V end was cut by 0 bases, the J end by 1 base, with 10 bases between. The CDR3 has 16 amino acids. Germline CDR1 and CDR2: MGHRA and YSYEKL.

The rearrangement links TRBV4-1 to TRBJ1-3; D possibly corresponds to TRBD1 (5 bases). Trimming took 0 bases from V and 2 from J, leaving 8 bases between them. The CDR3 covers 15 residues. Germline CDR1 MGHRA, CDR2 YSYEKL. Here the CDR3 reads CASSQEMTAGNTIYF. The DNA for the CDR3 is TGCGCCAGCAGCCAAGAAATGACAGCTGGAAACACCATATATTTT.